These 26 T cell receptor beta chains share one sample of origin, sequenced in a study of blood T cell repertoires in COVID-19. The data were produced by immunoSEQ multiplex PCR, yet TCRdb's version contains in-frame clones alone and is incomplete. Of about 320,000 clones listed, more than 75% are singletons. Sequencing was carried out using PBMCs or T cells enriched from blood (not recorded which). The receptors shown here come from a man aged 60 to 69 who had recovered from COVID-19.

The chain employs TRBV5-5 and TRBJ1-5, with D tentatively TRBD1 (6 bases). Trimming removed 4 bases at V and 7 bases at J, with 15 bases between. This CDR3 is 14 amino acids long. The germline CDR1 and CDR2 sequences are SGHKS and YYEKEE (reference sequence). CDR3 loop: CASSAGGGWQPQHF. In DNA form, the CDR3 reads TGTGCCAGCAGCGCGGGGGGGGGCTGGCAGCCCCAGCATTTT.

J is TRBJ1-5 and V is TRBV2, with a tentative D call TRBD1 (5 bases). Germline V gene data show CDR1 as SNHLY and CDR2 as FYNNEI. This CDR3 is built from 15 residues. Trimming shortened V by 2 bases and J by 3 bases, and 11 bases separated the two germline ends. CDR3 nucleotide sequence: TGTGCCAGCAGTGAAAGTCGACAGCTCAATCAGCCCCAGCATTTT. It encodes CASSESRQLNQPQHF.

The chain combines TRBV7-3 with TRBJ2-1, with TRBD2 matching over 11 bases. The germline CDR1 and CDR2 sequences are SGHTA and FQGTGA. This CDR3 is 18 amino acids long. V dropped 5 bases and J dropped 0; count of bases not matched to a gene: 9. In DNA, the CDR3 is TGTGCCAGCAGCCCCAGGGGGACTAGCGGTAACTCCTACAATGAGCAGTTCTTC. Encoded protein: CASSPRGTSGNSYNEQFF.

V is TRBV19 and J is TRBJ2-7; 7 nucleotides align to TRBD1. CDR3 length: 14 amino acids. With V trimmed by 3 bases and J by 4 bases, 6 bases remained unmatched. Germline CDR1 is LNHDA and CDR2 is SQIVND (reference sequence). CDR3 DNA: TGTGCCAGTAGTATGGAGGACAGGATTTACGAGCAGTACTTC. Translating it yields CASSMEDRIYEQYF.

The chain employs TRBV24-1 and TRBJ2-2; TRBD2 matches at 13 bases. The CDR3 is 15 amino acids. The V gene end was trimmed by 3 bases and the J gene end by 9 bases; junction bases not matched to a gene: 3. Germline CDR1 KGHDR, CDR2 SFDVKD. CDR3 loop: CATSDRGLAGWELFF. CDR3 in DNA: TGTGCCACCAGTGATCGGGGACTAGCGGGATGGGAGCTGTTTTTT.

V usage is TRBV4-3 and J usage is TRBJ2-4; D may be TRBD2 (6 bases). This CDR3 is built from 15 residues. V dropped 1 base and J dropped 7 bases, with 14 bases sitting between them. Germline values: CDR1 LGHNA, CDR2 YSLEER. CDR3 protein: CASSQGAGRRNIQYF. The CDR3 DNA is TGCGCCAGCAGCCAAGGGGCGGGACGTAGGAACATTCAGTACTTC.

The rearrangement links TRBV3-1 (or the pseudogene TRBV3-2) to TRBJ1-1, with 7 bases that match TRBD1. This CDR3 comprises 14 residues. Germline assignment: CDR1 LGHDT and CDR2 YNNKEL (reference sequence). V trimming: 1 base; J trimming: 3 bases; junction bases outside the gene matches: 2. The CDR3 here is CASSQGGQYTEAFF. As DNA, the CDR3 is TGTGCCAGCAGCCAAGGGGGACAGTACACTGAAGCTTTCTTT.

Regarding this clone: Other DNA sequences of this sample code for an identical CDR3. As DNA, the CDR3 is TGTGCCAGCGACAGGGCTGGAAACACCATATATTTT. The encoded protein is CASDRAGNTIYF. The chain joins TRBV12-3 or TRBV12-4 to TRBJ1-3; 7 bases are shared with TRBD1. The CDR3 runs to 12 residues. J lost 2 bases, V lost 8 bases, and 0 bases had no gene match.

This clone turned up a few times. The chain has TRBV19 and TRBJ2-1; 10 bases match TRBD2. The germline CDR1 and CDR2 sequences are LNHDA and SQIVND (reference sequence). The length of the CDR3 is 15 residues. The V gene end was trimmed by 4 bases and the J gene end by 9 bases; junction bases not matched to a gene: 9. The CDR3 loop is CASSKKAGGFGEQFF. In nucleotides, the CDR3 is TGTGCCAGTAGTAAAAAAGCGGGAGGGTTCGGTGAGCAGTTCTTC.

This chain connects TRBV11-3 to TRBJ2-7, with 8 bases matching TRBD1. The CDR3 covers 15 residues. CDR1 and CDR2 (germline): SGHNT, YENEEA. With 3 bases clipped from V and 3 bases from J, the junction kept 7 bases outside the gene matches. CDR3 sequence reads: CASSFQGASVYEQYF. Here the CDR3 DNA reads TGTGCCAGCAGCTTTCAGGGGGCTAGCGTCTACGAGCAGTACTTC.

The chain combines TRBV15 with TRBJ1-2, with D tentatively TRBD1 (6 bases). This CDR3 has 16 amino acids. V was shortened by 3 bases and J by 6 bases, with 20 bases between the two germline ends. The germline CDR1 and CDR2 sequences are LNHNV and YYDKDF (reference sequence). Here the CDR3 reads CATSRWGGRTLDGYTF. CDR3 in DNA: TGTGCCACCAGCAGGTGGGGGGGGCGTACATTGGATGGCTACACCTTC.

The chain is built from TRBV7-9 and TRBJ2-2; D may be TRBD2 (6 bases). Germline assignment: CDR1 SEHNR and CDR2 FQNEAQ (reference sequence). The CDR3 sequence is 13 residues long. V dropped 8 bases and J dropped 6 bases, with 13 bases sitting between them. In DNA, the CDR3 is TGTGCCAGCCGCGGGAAGTCCCCCGGGGAGCTGTTTTTT. It specifies CASRGKSPGELFF.

CDR3 amino acids: CASSLGDRSTDTQYF. The CDR3 bases are TGTGCCAGCAGCTTGGGGGACAGGAGCACAGATACGCAGTATTTT. The chain carries TRBV5-4 and TRBJ2-3, with TRBD1 matching over 8 bases. The V gene's germline CDR1 is SGHNT and CDR2 YYREEE (reference sequence). Trimming at V came to 0 bases and at J to 0 bases, leaving 0 bases not matched to a gene. CDR3 size: 15 residues.

A single count supports this clone. The gene calls are TRBV11-2 and TRBJ2-7; 8 bases fit TRBD2. The V gene end was trimmed by 5 bases and the J gene end by 6 bases; junction bases not matched to a gene: 12. Germline values: CDR1 SGHAT, CDR2 FQNNGV. The CDR3 runs 15 residues. CDR3 region: CASSQPGTRSREQYF. The CDR3 DNA sequence: TGTGCCAGCAGCCAACCGGGGACTAGATCCCGCGAGCAGTACTTC.

The chain uses TRBV30 and TRBJ2-5; D possibly corresponds to TRBD1 (6 bases). The germline V gene has CDR1 GTSNPN and CDR2 SVGIG (reference sequence). V lost 1 base and J 6 bases, leaving 12 bases between the germline ends. The CDR3 is 13 residues long. The CDR3 reads CAWSGTDPKTQYF. CDR3 coding DNA: TGTGCCTGGAGTGGGACAGATCCAAAGACCCAGTACTTC.

The genes are TRBV4-1 and TRBJ1-6; tentatively, D is TRBD1 (6 bases). V was cut by 8 bases and J by 7 bases, with 18 bases left in between. The CDR3 has 15 residues. From germline, CDR1 is MGHRA and CDR2 YSYEKL. The DNA for the CDR3 is TGCGCCAGCGCTGCTGGAGCCAGGGGAAATTCACCCCTCCACTTT. Translating gives CASAAGARGNSPLHF.

The chain joins TRBV10-3 to TRBJ1-1; D perhaps matches TRBD1 (6 bases). V was shortened by 6 bases and J by 5 bases, with 10 bases between the two germline ends. In germline, CDR1 is ENHRY, CDR2 SYGVKD. The CDR3 loop spans 12 amino acids. The CDR3 sequence is CAIRGGGTEAFF. CDR3 nucleotide sequence: TGTGCCATCAGAGGGGGGGGGACTGAAGCTTTCTTT.

V gene TRBV2 combines with J gene TRBJ2-7, with D maybe TRBD1 (6 bases). The V gene's germline CDR1 is SNHLY and CDR2 FYNNEI. V was pared by 6 bases and J by 2 bases, with 11 bases between. CDR3 length equals 13 residues. The CDR3 DNA is TGTGCCAGCAGACCGGACAGCCCCTACGAGCAGTACTTC. Translated: CASRPDSPYEQYF.

This sequence joins TRBV7-2 and TRBJ2-1, with D uncertain. Trimming cost V 1 base and J 0 bases, with 7 bases left between them. CDR1 is SGHTA and CDR2 is FQGNSA in the germline V gene. The CDR3 is 15 amino acids. The CDR3 nucleotides are TGTGCCAGCAGCTTAGGCGGAAACTCCTACAATGAGCAGTTCTTC. This translates into CASSLGGNSYNEQFF.

V gene TRBV6-5 combines with J gene TRBJ2-6; D is possibly TRBD2 (7 bases). The ends were cut back, 7 bases at V and 2 bases at J, with 12 bases in the middle. The CDR3 totals 15 residues. In germline, CDR1 is MNHEY, CDR2 SVGAGI. For the CDR3, the DNA is TGTGCCAGCACCAAGGGGGGGGCTGGGGCCAACGTCCTGACTTTC. Encoded protein: CASTKGGAGANVLTF.

This clone was picked up a small number of times. The genes are TRBV20-1 and TRBJ2-3; possibly TRBD2 for D (6 bases). Germline CDR1 DFQATT, CDR2 SNEGSKA (reference sequence). V lost 3 bases to trimming and J lost 1 base, with 14 bases between them. The CDR3 is 15 amino acids. The CDR3 loop is CSASGREWGTDTQYF. Written as DNA, the CDR3 is TGCAGTGCTAGTGGACGGGAGTGGGGCACAGATACGCAGTATTTT.

V gene TRBV7-2 combines with J gene TRBJ1-4; 8 bases agree with TRBD1. The CDR3 covers 14 residues. V dropped 5 bases and J dropped 8; count of bases not matched to a gene: 7. Per germline, CDR1 SGHTA and CDR2 FQGNSA. CDR3 in amino acids: CASSRTGLSEKLFF. CDR3 sequence (DNA): TGTGCCAGCAGCCGGACAGGGTTAAGCGAAAAACTGTTTTTT.

This clone came up a few times. The chain uses TRBV7-9 and TRBJ1-4, with D uncertain. CDR1 is SEHNR, CDR2 FQNEAQ, per germline (reference sequence). The CDR3 length is 15 residues. Trimming left V 0 bases short and J 0 bases short, with 5 bases between. The CDR3 here is CASSLASTTNEKLFF. The CDR3 bases are TGTGCCAGCAGCTTAGCGTCCACAACTAATGAAAAACTGTTTTTT.

The genes are TRBV14 and TRBJ2-3; 9 positions agree with TRBD2. This CDR3 has 16 residues. Per the germline V gene, CDR1 is SGHDN and CDR2 is FVKESK. With 0 bases clipped from V and 4 bases from J, the junction kept 5 bases outside the gene matches. Here the CDR3 reads CASSQDPRGGADTQYF. Written as DNA, the CDR3 is TGTGCCAGCAGCCAAGACCCCCGCGGGGGGGCAGATACGCAGTATTTT.

Concerning this clone itself: One junction end does not reproduce the germline sequence, and a read error may be involved. The J gene is TRBJ2-1, the V gene TRBV2; D is possibly TRBD1 (6 bases). The CDR3 is 12 amino acids. The V gene's germline CDR1 is SNHLY and CDR2 FYNNEI. The DNA of the CDR3 is TGTGCCAGCAGTCAACAGGGCAATGAGCTGTTCTTC. It translates to CASSQQGNELFF.

The J gene is TRBJ2-7, the V gene TRBV12-5; no clear D. In germline, CDR1 is LGHNT, CDR2 FRNRAP. V was trimmed by 2 bases and J by 3 bases, leaving 8 bases between them. This CDR3 contains 13 residues. CDR3 sequence (DNA): TGTGCTAGTGGTTTGACTACAAGCTACGAGCAGTACTTC. This encodes CASGLTTSYEQYF.